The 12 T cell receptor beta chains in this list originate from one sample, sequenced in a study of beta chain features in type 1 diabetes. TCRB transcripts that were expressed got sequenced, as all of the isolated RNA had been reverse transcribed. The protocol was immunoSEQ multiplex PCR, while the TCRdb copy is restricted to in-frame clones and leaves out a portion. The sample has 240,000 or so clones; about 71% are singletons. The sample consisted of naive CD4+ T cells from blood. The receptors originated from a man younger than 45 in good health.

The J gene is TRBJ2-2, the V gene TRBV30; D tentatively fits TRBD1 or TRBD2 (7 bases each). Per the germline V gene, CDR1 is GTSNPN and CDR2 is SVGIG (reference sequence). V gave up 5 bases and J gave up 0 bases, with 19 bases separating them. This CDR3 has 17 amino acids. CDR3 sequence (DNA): TGTGCCTGGTTCCCTTTACAGGGGAGGGCGAACACCGGGGAGCTGTTTTTT. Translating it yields CAWFPLQGRANTGELFF.

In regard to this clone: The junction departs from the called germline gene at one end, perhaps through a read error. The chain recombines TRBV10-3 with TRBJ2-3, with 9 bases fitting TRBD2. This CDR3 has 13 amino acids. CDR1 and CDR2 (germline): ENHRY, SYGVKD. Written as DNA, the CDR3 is TGTGCCATCAGAGGGACTAGCACGGATACGCAGTATTTT. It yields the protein CAIRGTSTDTQYF.

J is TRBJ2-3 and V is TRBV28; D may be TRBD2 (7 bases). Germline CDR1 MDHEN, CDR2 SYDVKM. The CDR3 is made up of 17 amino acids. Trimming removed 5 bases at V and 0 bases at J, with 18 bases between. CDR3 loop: CASSPSPGGRSTDTQYF. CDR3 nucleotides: TGTGCCAGCAGTCCCTCGCCGGGGGGCCGAAGCACAGATACGCAGTATTTT.

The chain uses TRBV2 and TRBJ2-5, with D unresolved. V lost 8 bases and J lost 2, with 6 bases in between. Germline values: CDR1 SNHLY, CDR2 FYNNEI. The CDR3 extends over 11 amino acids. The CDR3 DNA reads TGTGCCAGCGGACCTCAAGAGACCCAGTACTTC. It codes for CASGPQETQYF.

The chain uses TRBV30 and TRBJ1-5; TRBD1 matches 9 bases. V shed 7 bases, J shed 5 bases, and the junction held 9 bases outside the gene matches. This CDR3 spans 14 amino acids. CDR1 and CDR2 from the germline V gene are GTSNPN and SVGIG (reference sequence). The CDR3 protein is CAFSGTGLYQPQHF. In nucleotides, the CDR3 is TGTGCCTTTTCCGGGACAGGGCTTTATCAGCCCCAGCATTTT.

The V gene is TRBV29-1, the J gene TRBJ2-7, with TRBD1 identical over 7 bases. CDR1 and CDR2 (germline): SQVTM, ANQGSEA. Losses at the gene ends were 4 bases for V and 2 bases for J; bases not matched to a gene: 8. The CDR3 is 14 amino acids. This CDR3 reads CSVGRIGTAYEQYF. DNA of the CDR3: TGCAGCGTTGGAAGGATCGGGACAGCCTACGAGCAGTACTTC.

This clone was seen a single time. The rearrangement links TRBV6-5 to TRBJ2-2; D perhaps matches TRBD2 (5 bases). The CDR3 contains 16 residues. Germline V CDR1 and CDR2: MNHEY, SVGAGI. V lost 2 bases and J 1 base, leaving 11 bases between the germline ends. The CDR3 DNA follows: TGTGCCAGCAGTTACCGACTACTTAAGAACACCGGGGAGCTGTTTTTT. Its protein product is CASSYRLLKNTGELFF.

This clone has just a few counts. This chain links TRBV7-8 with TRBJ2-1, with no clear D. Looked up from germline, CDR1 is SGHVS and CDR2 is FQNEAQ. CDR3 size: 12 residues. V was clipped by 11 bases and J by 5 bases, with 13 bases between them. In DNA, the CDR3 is TGTGCCGGAACCTCTAAACACAATGAGCAGTTCTTC. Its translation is CAGTSKHNEQFF.

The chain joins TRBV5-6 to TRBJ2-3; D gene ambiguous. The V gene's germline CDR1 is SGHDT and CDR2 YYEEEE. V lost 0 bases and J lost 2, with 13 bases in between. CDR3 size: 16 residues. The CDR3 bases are TGTGCCAGCAGCTTGGTGAGGCAAGAACACACAGATACGCAGTATTTT. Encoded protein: CASSLVRQEHTDTQYF.

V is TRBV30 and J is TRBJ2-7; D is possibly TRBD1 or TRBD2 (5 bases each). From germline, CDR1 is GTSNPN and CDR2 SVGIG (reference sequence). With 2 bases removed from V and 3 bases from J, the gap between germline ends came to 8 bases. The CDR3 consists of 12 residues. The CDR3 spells CAWSMGDYEQYF. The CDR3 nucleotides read TGTGCCTGGAGTATGGGGGACTACGAGCAGTACTTC.

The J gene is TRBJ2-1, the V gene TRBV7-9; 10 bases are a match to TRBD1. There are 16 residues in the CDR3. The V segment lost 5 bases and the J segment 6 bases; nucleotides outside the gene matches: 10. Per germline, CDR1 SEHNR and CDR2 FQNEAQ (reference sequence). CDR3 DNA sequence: TGTGCCAGCAGCCCGCCTCCATGGACAGGGGGCAATGAGCAGTTCTTC. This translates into CASSPPPWTGGNEQFF.

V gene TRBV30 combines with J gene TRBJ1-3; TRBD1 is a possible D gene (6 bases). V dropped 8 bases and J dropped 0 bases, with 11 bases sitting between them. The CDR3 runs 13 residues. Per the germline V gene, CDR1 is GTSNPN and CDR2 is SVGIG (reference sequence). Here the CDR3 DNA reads TGTGCCAGAGAACAGGGCTCTGGAAACACCATATATTTT. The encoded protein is CAREQGSGNTIYF.